The present T cell receptor (beta chain) was sequenced within a study of blood T cell repertoires in COVID-19. Trimming stripped 2 bases from V and 1 base from J, with 17 bases between. The CDR3 loop spans 17 amino acids. Germline CDR1 and CDR2: SNHLY and FYNNEI. Sequenced by immunoSEQ multiplex PCR; TCRdb stores in-frame clones only, minus some. The sample shows approximately 80,000 clones, approximately 86% of them seen only once. This chain joins TRBV2 and TRBJ1-2; D is possibly TRBD1 (5 bases). Sequencing was done on a sample of peripheral blood. This clonotype was sampled from a middle-aged man with acute or convalescent COVID-19. CDR3 loop: CASSELASQDFNYGYTF. The CDR3 nucleotides read TGTGCCAGCAGTGAATTAGCCTCACAGGATTTTAACTATGGCTACACCTTC.